The following is a T cell receptor (beta chain) sequence with its context. As yet, its antigen is unknown. These data come from a study of OX40 agonist ivuxolimab in advanced cancers. Sequenced by immunoSEQ multiplex PCR; TCRdb stores in-frame clones only, minus some. The sample has about 65,000 clones, roughly 80% seen once. This CDR3 contains 14 residues. Germline V gene sequence: CDR1 SGHNT, CDR2 YENEEA. Trimming took off 1 base at V and 4 bases at J, with 9 bases between the two ends. Study-wide findings and caveats: Some nonresponders additionally presented with little normalized T-cell clonal expansion.

This clonotype was sampled from an adult with an advanced solid tumor such as melanoma, head and neck, liver or kidney cancer. The specimen was CD4+ or CD8+ T cells sorted from blood, collected in a trial of the OX40 agonist ivuxolimab. The chain links TRBV11-3 to TRBJ2-3, with a tentative D call TRBD1 (6 bases). The CDR3, as DNA: TGTGCCAGCAGCTTAGGACAGGTGGCAGATACGCAGTATTTT. Encoded protein: CASSLGQVADTQYF.